This T cell receptor (beta chain) is from a study of T cell responses to AZD1222 COVID-19 vaccine. For the study at large: Second-dose schedules of about 4 or about 12 weeks were combined. Study-wide results and caveats: Baseline seropositivity characterized only six or seven AZD1222 recipients. Recipients of two AZD1222 doses showed rising Spike-specific TCR breadth and depth. Unmutated variant regions are reportedly the target of nearly half of TCRs that are spike-specific.

Concerning this clone itself: Its antigen is unidentified.

CDR1 is WSHSY, CDR2 SAAADI, per germline. The CDR3 contains 13 residues. The repertoire was sequenced with immunoSEQ multiplex PCR; TCRdb's copy has only in-frame clones and lacks some. The sample includes about 110,000 clones, about 86% of them seen just once. The sequence was collected from an adult in good health. Sequenced material: peripheral blood, taken on day 0 of AZD1222 vaccination. V is TRBV10-2 and J is TRBJ2-2; the D gene is possibly TRBD1 (6 bases). The CDR3 is CGVGTPNTGELFF. The CDR3 nucleotides are TGCGGAGTTGGGACACCGAACACCGGGGAGCTGTTTTTT.